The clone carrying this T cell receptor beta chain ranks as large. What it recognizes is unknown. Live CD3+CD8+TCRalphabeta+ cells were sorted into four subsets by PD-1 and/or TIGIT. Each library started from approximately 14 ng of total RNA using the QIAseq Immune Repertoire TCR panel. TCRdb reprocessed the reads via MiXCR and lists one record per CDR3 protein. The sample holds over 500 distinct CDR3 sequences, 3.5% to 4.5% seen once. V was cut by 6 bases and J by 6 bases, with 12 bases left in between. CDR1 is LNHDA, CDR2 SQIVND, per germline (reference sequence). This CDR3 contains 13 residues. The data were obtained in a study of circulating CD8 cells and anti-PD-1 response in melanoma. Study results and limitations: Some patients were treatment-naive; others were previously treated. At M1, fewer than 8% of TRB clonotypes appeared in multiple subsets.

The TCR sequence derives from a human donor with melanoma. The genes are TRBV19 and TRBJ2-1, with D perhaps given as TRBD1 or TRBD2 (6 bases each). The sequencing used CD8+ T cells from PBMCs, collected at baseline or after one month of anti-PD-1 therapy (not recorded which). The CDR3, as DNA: TGTGCCAGTAGCGGGTCGGGGGCCAATGAGCAGTTCTTC. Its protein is CASSGSGANEQFF.